The rows below give T cell receptor beta chains drawn from one sample of a study of response to subunit inactivated influenza vaccine. TCRdb fed the RT-PCR reads into MiXCR, producing one record per CDR3 protein. The sample lists approximately 700,000 distinct CDR3 sequences, approximately 14% occurring once. The specimen was PBMCs from blood, collected approximately 12 days after vaccination. The receptors come from a man in his forties or fifties who received an inactivated influenza vaccine. CDR3s include the opening cysteine and the closing phenylalanine or tryptophan. D genes are given only for firm matches. Size tells how often a clone was seen (once, few, many) or the class of an expanded clone, and some rows leave it out.

size	V	D	J	DNA	CDR3
-	TRBV28	-	TRBJ2-1	TGTGCCAGCACATCCGCAGGGGTAGTGGGCAATGAGCAGTTCTTC	CASTSAGVVGNEQFF
few	TRBV9	TRBD1	TRBJ2-7	TGTGCCAGCAGCTCCCGGGACAGCCACCACGAGCAGTACTTC	CASSSRDSHHEQYF
-	TRBV7-2	TRBD1	TRBJ2-7	TGTGCCAGCAGGACCGGGACAGGGGGTTCTGAGCAGTACTTC	CASRTGTGGSEQYF
many	TRBV7-9	-	TRBJ1-2	TGTGCCAGCAGCCCCTTGGCGACAGCTAGTCACACCTTC	CASSPLATASHTF
-	TRBV28	-	TRBJ2-3	TGTGCCAGCAGTTCTCTTGGGACCCAACAGGGGGGGTTTGATACGCAGTATTTT	CASSSLGTQQGGFDTQYF
-	TRBV6-2/TRBV6-3	TRBD1	TRBJ2-1	TGTGCCAGCTTGGGACAGGCAAGCTCCTACAATGAGCAGTTCTTC	CASLGQASSYNEQFF
few	TRBV20-1	-	TRBJ2-5	TGCAGTGCTAGAGAAATCAGGATGGCCATTCAGGTCCAGTACTTC	CSAREIRMAIQVQYF
few	TRBV4-3	-	TRBJ1-6	TGCGCCAGCAGCCAAGGGACAGCTTTTTTGCCCCTCCACTTT	CASSQGTAFLPLHF
few	TRBV4-3	-	TRBJ1-1	TGCGCCAGCAGCCAAGGTGTCCAACAAATGAACACTGAAGCTTTCTTT	CASSQGVQQMNTEAFF
few	TRBV7-2	-	TRBJ2-7	TGTGCCAGCACCCCCGTGAGGGGGGCCCACGAGCAGTACTTC	CASTPVRGAHEQYF
few	TRBV20-1	-	TRBJ2-7	TGCAGTGCAAATAGAAGGGGGAGCTCCTACGAGCAGTACTTC	CSANRRGSSYEQYF
-	TRBV6-2/TRBV6-3	-	TRBJ2-2	TGTGCCAGCAGTTACTGGACTGTTACCGGGGAGCTGTTTTTT	CASSYWTVTGELFF
-	TRBV11-2	-	TRBJ1-2	TGTGCCAGCAGTTCCAGGGAGGCCTATGGCTACACCTTC	CASSSREAYGYTF
few	TRBV27	-	TRBJ1-2	TGTGCCAGCAGTCCATCGGGGAATTGGGGCTACACCTTC	CASSPSGNWGYTF
few	TRBV4-2	-	TRBJ1-5	TGTGCCAGCAGCCAAGAGGCGGGGTTTAGCAATCAGCCCCAGCATTTT	CASSQEAGFSNQPQHF
many	TRBV7-2	-	TRBJ2-2	TGTGCCAGCAGCTTAGAAGTGGGGGAGCTGTTTTTT	CASSLEVGELFF
-	TRBV20-1	-	TRBJ2-4	TGCAGCGGGACGGCAGGGGCCGAGGACATTCAGTACTTC	CSGTAGAEDIQYF
few	TRBV12-3/TRBV12-4	-	TRBJ2-7	TGTGCCAGCAGTTTAGGACAAGCGGAGCAGTACTTC	CASSLGQAEQYF
-	TRBV7-6	-	TRBJ2-3	TGTGCCAGCAGCCCGACGTGGGGGAGTAACGGAGATACGCAGTATTTT	CASSPTWGSNGDTQYF
few	TRBV12-3/TRBV12-4	TRBD1	TRBJ1-6	TGTGCCAGCAGTTTAGGTGGACAGGGAAATTCACCCCTCCACTTT	CASSLGGQGNSPLHF
few	TRBV7-8	TRBD1	TRBJ2-7	TGTGCCAGCAGCCGAGGTTTTCGGGACAGGGCCTACGAGCAGTACTTC	CASSRGFRDRAYEQYF
few	TRBV27	TRBD1	TRBJ1-1	TGTGCCACCGTGGACAGGGTCAGGGCTGAAGCTTTCTTT	CATVDRVRAEAFF
few	TRBV2	-	TRBJ1-1	TGTGCCAGCAGCCGGACGGTCTCGAACACTGAAGCTTTCTTT	CASSRTVSNTEAFF
many	TRBV5-1	-	TRBJ2-3	TGCGCCAGCAGCTTGGGCCGGCGGGATACGCAGTATTTT	CASSLGRRDTQYF
few	TRBV5-5	TRBD1	TRBJ2-7	TGTGCCAGCAGCGAGGTCCAGGGACAGTGGTACGAGCAGTACTTC	CASSEVQGQWYEQYF
few	TRBV28	-	TRBJ2-3	TGTGCCAGCATCCCCCGGGGGCGCTTAACAGATACGCAGTATTTT	CASIPRGRLTDTQYF
-	TRBV7-9	-	TRBJ2-1	TGTGCCAGCAGTTTAAGGTTGGGGCTTACCGGTGAGCAGTTCTTC	CASSLRLGLTGEQFF
few	TRBV20-1	TRBD1	TRBJ2-7	TGCAGTGCTAGACCCCCCGGGACAGGGGGGCGGCATTCCTACGAGCAGTACTTC	CSARPPGTGGRHSYEQYF
few	TRBV25-1	-	TRBJ2-5	TGTGCCAGCAGTGAACGCCGACAGACCTACCAAGAGACCCAGTACTTC	CASSERRQTYQETQYF
many	TRBV20-1	-	TRBJ1-2	TGCAGTGCTAGTCAGGGATTAGTTGCGGACAGCTACACCTTC	CSASQGLVADSYTF
-	TRBV12-3/TRBV12-4	-	TRBJ2-7	TGTGCCAGCAGTTTCCGCACGGGATCCTACGAGCAGTACTTC	CASSFRTGSYEQYF